This T cell receptor (beta chain) was sequenced in a study of blood T cell repertoires in COVID-19. Study as a whole: The study drew acute and convalescent COVID-19 samples from the United States, Italy and Spain.

The Seattle patients, enrolled during active infection, were followed longitudinally. Original data processing: Amplified reference gene primers provided the basis for estimating nucleated cell counts. Sequencing used immunoSEQ multiplex PCR; TCRdb keeps in-frame clones, though not all of them. The D gene and trimming were derived from the DNA, and the V and J assignments and clone size from that table. In the table there are 130,000 to 150,000 clones, more than 75% of which are singletons. Germline CDR1 reads SNHLY; CDR2 reads FYNNEI. V lost 1 base and J lost 3, with 10 bases in between. This CDR3 has 14 amino acids.

The TCR comes from a woman aged 65 to 85 with COVID-19, enrolled during active disease. The chain recombines TRBV2 with TRBJ2-7; D possibly corresponds to TRBD1 (5 bases). The sequencing input was peripheral blood. The chain's CDR3 is CASSEEGARYEQYF. The CDR3 DNA reads TGTGCCAGCAGTGAAGAAGGGGCTCGCTACGAGCAGTACTTC.